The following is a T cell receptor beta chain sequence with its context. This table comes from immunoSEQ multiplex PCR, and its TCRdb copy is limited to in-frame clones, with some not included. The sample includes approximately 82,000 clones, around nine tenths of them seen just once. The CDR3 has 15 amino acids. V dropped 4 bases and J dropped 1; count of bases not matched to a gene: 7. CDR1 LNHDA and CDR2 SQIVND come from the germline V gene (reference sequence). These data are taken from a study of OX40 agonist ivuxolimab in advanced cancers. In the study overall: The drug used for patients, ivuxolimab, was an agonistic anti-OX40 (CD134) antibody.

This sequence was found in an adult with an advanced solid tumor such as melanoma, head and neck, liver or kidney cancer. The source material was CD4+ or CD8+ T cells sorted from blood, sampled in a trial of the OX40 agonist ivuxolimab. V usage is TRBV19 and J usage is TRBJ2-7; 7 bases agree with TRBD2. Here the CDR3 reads CASSNSPSGSYEQYF. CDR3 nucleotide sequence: TGTGCCAGTAGTAACAGCCCTAGCGGATCCTACGAGCAGTACTTC.